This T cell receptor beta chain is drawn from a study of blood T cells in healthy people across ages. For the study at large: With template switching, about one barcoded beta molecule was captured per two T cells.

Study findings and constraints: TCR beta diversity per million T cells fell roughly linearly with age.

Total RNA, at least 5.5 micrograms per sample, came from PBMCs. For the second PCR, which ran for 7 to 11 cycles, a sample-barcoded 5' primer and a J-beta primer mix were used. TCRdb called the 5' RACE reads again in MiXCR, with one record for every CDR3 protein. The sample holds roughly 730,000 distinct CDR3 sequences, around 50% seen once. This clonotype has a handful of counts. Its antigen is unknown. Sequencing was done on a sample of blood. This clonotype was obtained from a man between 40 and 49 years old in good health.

The CDR3 here is CSVEGGIGVQYF. The CDR3 coding sequence is TGCAGCGTTGAAGGGGGTATAGGGGTTCAGTACTTC. The V gene is TRBV29-1, the J gene TRBJ2-7; tentatively, D is TRBD1 (5 bases). V was cut by 1 base and J by 10 bases, with 14 bases left in between. Per the germline V gene, CDR1 is SQVTM and CDR2 is ANQGSEA. The length of the CDR3 is 12 residues.